These T cell receptor beta chains were read from a single sample in a study of T cells in localized non-small cell lung cancer. Sequencing used immunoSEQ multiplex PCR; TCRdb keeps in-frame clones, though not all of them. This table has about 72,000 clones, 84% appearing once. The starting material was peripheral blood, obtained before any cancer treatment. The receptors come from a female donor over 55 with stage I lung adenocarcinoma. Both conserved end residues are part of each CDR3. A D gene is named only where the DNA matches it firmly.

j_call: TRBJ1-5; d_call: -; v_call: TRBV27; cdr3_nt: TGTGCCAGCAGTTTTGCAGGAGGTAGCAATCAGCCCCAGCATTTT; cdr3_aa: CASSFAGGSNQPQHF
j_call: TRBJ2-7; d_call: -; v_call: TRBV30; cdr3_nt: TGTGCCTGGCAGGGTTGGGTCGAGCAGTACTTC; cdr3_aa: CAWQGWVEQYF
j_call: TRBJ2-7; d_call: TRBD2; v_call: TRBV14; cdr3_nt: TGTGCCAGCAGCCAAGATAGAGCGGGAGGGTTCTACGAGCAGTACTTC; cdr3_aa: CASSQDRAGGFYEQYF
j_call: TRBJ2-7; d_call: TRBD2; v_call: TRBV13; cdr3_nt: TGTGCCAGCAGCCGCCGCCCGGGGGGGGCTCCCTACGAGCAGTACTTC; cdr3_aa: CASSRRPGGAPYEQYF
j_call: TRBJ1-4; d_call: -; v_call: TRBV2; cdr3_nt: TGTGCCAGCAGTCCGAGCCCCGCAACTAATGAAAAACTGTTTTTT; cdr3_aa: CASSPSPATNEKLFF
j_call: TRBJ1-3; d_call: -; v_call: TRBV10-3; cdr3_nt: TGTGCCATCAGTGAGTCGGGTGGACTGACCGCTGCCGGCCTCACCATATATTTT; cdr3_aa: CAISESGGLTAAGLTIYF
j_call: TRBJ2-1; d_call: TRBD2; v_call: TRBV15; cdr3_nt: TGTGCCACCAGCAGAGATGCCGGACTAGCGGGACTTTGGAGCTCCTACAATGAGCAGTTCTTC; cdr3_aa: CATSRDAGLAGLWSSYNEQFF
j_call: TRBJ2-5; d_call: TRBD1; v_call: TRBV6-1; cdr3_nt: TGTGCCAGCACTCGGGACAGTAATGAAGAGACCCAGTACTTC; cdr3_aa: CASTRDSNEETQYF
j_call: TRBJ2-5; d_call: -; v_call: TRBV18; cdr3_nt: TGTGCCAGCTCACCTATGGGTTTCAGGGCCCGGGAGACCCAGTACTTC; cdr3_aa: CASSPMGFRARETQYF
j_call: TRBJ1-2; d_call: -; v_call: TRBV20-1; cdr3_nt: TGCAGTGCTGAGGACTTCTATGGCTACACCTTC; cdr3_aa: CSAEDFYGYTF
j_call: TRBJ2-1; d_call: -; v_call: TRBV5-6; cdr3_nt: TGTGCCAGCAGCTTGGACAGGACGAGCTCCTACAATGAGCAGTTCTTC; cdr3_aa: CASSLDRTSSYNEQFF
j_call: TRBJ1-4; d_call: -; v_call: TRBV6-5; cdr3_nt: TGTGCCAGCAGGACGGTTGGTGAAAAACTGTTTTTT; cdr3_aa: CASRTVGEKLFF